The 12 T cell receptor beta chains given below trace back to one sample, sequenced in a study of shared clonotypes between healthy human individuals (dated by TCRdb to the early 2020s). The receptor library was made with the immunoSEQ multiplex PCR assay. TCRdb stores this immuneACCESS table with in-frame sequences only. Part of the clones is absent; in the studies checked, under half of the shortfall reflects unresolved V genes, and no reason is known for the rest. Within this sample are 2,500,000 or so clones, with approximately 93% of them counted one time only. The ten largest clones capture roughly 0.36% of the sample. Sequencing was carried out using naive CD4+ T cells from PBMCs. The sample's cell subset or site label is to be understood as: CD45RA+ positively selected. These receptors all come from a man between 18 and 35 years old in good health. Some clones in this sample may be carry-over from other donors' samples.

This clone was seen just once. The chain joins TRBV13 to TRBJ2-7, with D hard to call. CDR1 is PRHDT, CDR2 FYEKMQ, per germline (reference sequence). The CDR3 covers 13 residues. Deletions cut 2 bases from V and 7 bases from J, with 12 bases between. CDR3 sequence reads: CASSLKWSYEQYF. CDR3 bases: TGTGCCAGCAGCTTAAAGTGGAGCTATGAGCAGTACTTC.

This chain uses TRBV6-5 with TRBJ1-2; D possibly corresponds to TRBD1 (5 bases). The CDR3 is 15 residues long. Germline assignment: CDR1 MNHEY and CDR2 SVGAGI. V was pared by 5 bases and J by 6 bases, with 19 bases between. The DNA of the CDR3 is TGTGCCAGCAGTCCCGGACCGAGGGGAATGGATGGCTACACCTTC. It specifies CASSPGPRGMDGYTF.

The rearrangement uses TRBV5-6 and TRBJ1-2; 8 nucleotides match TRBD1. Germline V gene sequence: CDR1 SGHDT, CDR2 YYEEEE. The junction had 4 bases not matched to a gene; V was cut back by 1 base and J by 2 bases. This CDR3 region has 15 residues. In DNA form, the CDR3 reads TGTGCCAGCAGCTTGCTGGACAGGGAGAACTATGGCTACACCTTC. Protein: CASSLLDRENYGYTF. The variable domain in full, completed from reference TRBV5-6 and TRBJ1-2, reads DAGVTQSPTHLIKTRGQQVTLRCSPKSGHDTVSWYQQALGQGPQFIFQYYEEEERQRGNFPDRFSGHQFPNYSSELNVNALLLGDSALYLCASSLLDRENYGYTFGSGTRLTVV.

Comment on this clone: Different DNA sequences within this sample yield the same CDR3. This chain connects TRBV7-3 to TRBJ2-1; weak D call: TRBD2 (5 bases). Germline V lookup: CDR1 SGHTA, CDR2 FQGTGA. The germline V and J ends were trimmed by 5 bases and 5 bases, with 10 bases remaining between them. This CDR3 has 13 amino acids. In DNA form, the CDR3 reads TGTGCCAGCAGCCTTACTAGGGACAATGAGCAGTTCTTC. This encodes CASSLTRDNEQFF.

Only one count was recorded for this clone. V is TRBV18 and J is TRBJ2-5; maybe TRBD2 (6 bases). The CDR3 has 12 amino acids. Germline V gene sequence: CDR1 KGHSH, CDR2 LQKENI. V lost 6 bases, J lost 5 bases, and 10 bases lay in between. CDR3 in DNA: TGTGCCAGCTCTATTGCGGGGGAGACCCAGTACTTC. Its protein is CASSIAGETQYF. The whole variable domain, remainder taken from reference TRBV18 and TRBJ2-5, is NAGVMQNPRHLVRRRGQEARLRCSPMKGHSHVYWYRQLPEEGLKFMVYLQKENIIDESGMPKERFSAEFPKEGPSILRIQQVVRGDSAAYFCASSIAGETQYFGPGTRLLVL.

This clone has just one count. V and J are TRBV27 and TRBJ1-1; 7 nucleotides agree with TRBD1. The CDR3 runs 13 residues. From germline, CDR1 is MNHEY and CDR2 SMNVEV (reference sequence). V trimming: 7 bases; J trimming: 4 bases; junction bases outside the gene matches: 6. Written as DNA, the CDR3 is TGTGCCAGCACCTACCCAGGGGGCACTGAAGCTTTCTTT. The encoded protein is CASTYPGGTEAFF.

This clone appeared once. V and J are TRBV6-1 and TRBJ2-5; D not resolved. Trimming cost V 3 bases and J 5 bases, with 16 bases left between them. CDR1 is MNHNS, CDR2 SASEGT, per germline. The CDR3 contains 15 residues. The DNA for the CDR3 is TGTGCCAGCAGTGATTTGGGATACCCGGGTGAGACCCAGTACTTC. Translating gives CASSDLGYPGETQYF.

To note about this clone: One end of the junction varies from germline; a read error may be responsible. The chain employs TRBV28 and TRBJ2-7; D possibly uses TRBD1 or TRBD2 (5 bases each). The CDR3 spans 15 residues. Germline V gene sequence: CDR1 MDHEN, CDR2 SYDVKM. The chain's CDR3 is CTSIGARGRSYEQYF. The CDR3, as DNA: TGTACCAGCATCGGGGCCCGGGGCCGCTCCTACGAGCAGTACTTC. The entire variable domain, with the rest obtained from reference TRBV28 and TRBJ2-7, is as follows: DVKVTQSSRYLVKRTGEKVFLECVQDMDHENMFWYRQDPGLGLRLIYFSYDVKMKEKGDIPEGYSVSREKKERFSLILESASTNQTSMYLCTSIGARGRSYEQYFGPGTRLTVT.

This chain links TRBV7-3 with TRBJ2-1; D not resolved. Germline CDR1 is SGHTA and CDR2 is FQGTGA. Trimming pared 0 bases from V and 8 bases from J, leaving 8 bases between. This CDR3 region has 13 residues. The CDR3 is CASSLTLIDEQFF. CDR3 nucleotides: TGTGCCAGCAGCTTAACTCTTATTGATGAGCAGTTCTTC.

The genes are TRBV11-3 and TRBJ2-7; no firm D call. Trimming took off 5 bases at V and 0 bases at J, with 14 bases between the two ends. Germline V gives CDR1 SGHNT, CDR2 YENEEA. This CDR3 is built from 15 residues. CDR3 region: CASSPSSANSYEQYF. The DNA for the CDR3 is TGTGCCAGCAGCCCCTCGTCGGCAAACTCCTACGAGCAGTACTTC.

V and J are TRBV14 and TRBJ2-5; D is ambiguous. This CDR3 is built from 15 residues. V lost 0 bases and J lost 7, with 15 bases in between. CDR1 SGHDN and CDR2 FVKESK come from the germline V gene. CDR3 DNA sequence: TGTGCCAGCAGCCAAGATCTTGGCCGGGTTGGGACCCAGTACTTC. Encoded protein: CASSQDLGRVGTQYF.

The V gene is TRBV27, the J gene TRBJ1-5; a possible D gene is TRBD1 (6 bases). From germline, CDR1 is MNHEY and CDR2 SMNVEV (reference sequence). Trimming took off 2 bases at V and 2 bases at J, with 7 bases between the two ends. The CDR3 sequence is 14 residues long. As DNA, the CDR3 is TGTGCCAGCAGTTTAGAGGGGGGCAATCAGCCCCAGCATTTT. Translating it yields CASSLEGGNQPQHF.